The 30 T cell receptor beta chains reported below all come from one sample, sequenced in a study of cytomegalovirus exposure and HLA in healthy donors. The PCR used 60 Vbeta and 13 Jbeta primers. Sequencing used immunoSEQ multiplex PCR; TCRdb keeps in-frame clones, though not all of them. The sample contains around 170,000 clones, 77% of which appear only once. Sequencing used PBMCs. The receptors stem from a man between 18 and 29 years old in good health and CMV-seronegative.

The gene calls are TRBV7-9 and TRBJ2-3; a possible D gene is TRBD1 (6 bases). The CDR3 consists of 15 residues. The V end lost 5 bases, the J end lost 3 bases, and 15 bases lay between the germline ends. Per germline, CDR1 SEHNR and CDR2 FQNEAQ (reference sequence). The CDR3: CASSRPGHPTDTQYF. Written as DNA, the CDR3 is TGTGCCAGCAGCCGCCCGGGACACCCTACAGATACGCAGTATTTT.

Only one count was recorded for this clone. This chain uses TRBV15 with TRBJ2-7, with 7 bases matching TRBD1. The CDR3 is 17 residues long. Trimming cost V 0 bases and J 1 base; bases outside gene matches: 9. Germline V gene data show CDR1 as LNHNV and CDR2 as YYDKDF (reference sequence). The CDR3 DNA follows: TGTGCCACCAGCAGAGATTTCGAGACAGGGAAATCCTACGAGCAGTACTTC. It specifies CATSRDFETGKSYEQYF.

This chain links TRBV4-3 with TRBJ1-3, with 9 bases matching TRBD1. CDR1 is LGHNA and CDR2 is YSLEER in the germline V gene. The CDR3 has 16 residues. Trimming at V came to 3 bases and at J to 0 bases, leaving 3 bases not matched to a gene. CDR3 sequence reads: CASSQNRGLSGNTIYF. DNA for the CDR3: TGCGCCAGCAGCCAGAACAGGGGGCTCTCTGGAAACACCATATATTTT.

The V and J genes are TRBV4-3 and TRBJ2-7; D might be TRBD1 (6 bases). Germline V gene lookup returns CDR1 LGHNA and CDR2 YSLEER. Trimming left V 4 bases short and J 6 bases short, with 16 bases between. The CDR3 consists of 14 residues. CDR3 sequence: CASSRGKGHPEQYF. The CDR3 coding sequence is TGCGCCAGCAGCCGAGGAAAGGGACACCCCGAGCAGTACTTC.

The chain combines TRBV7-2 with TRBJ1-1; D ambiguous. V lost 5 bases and J lost 6, with 13 bases in between. The CDR3 loop spans 13 amino acids. Germline-derived CDR1 and CDR2 are SGHTA and FQGNSA. CDR3 nucleotides: TGTGCCAGCAGCCGGGGAGGACTTTCTGAAGCTTTCTTT. It codes for CASSRGGLSEAFF.

The genes are TRBV19 and TRBJ2-1; a weak D match, TRBD1 (6 bases). This CDR3 is built from 15 residues. The germline V and J ends were trimmed by 5 bases and 1 base, with 12 bases remaining between them. CDR1 and CDR2 (germline): LNHDA, SQIVND (reference sequence). The CDR3 DNA sequence: TGTGCCAGTAGTGTCAGGGGTAGGTCCTACAATGAGCAGTTCTTC. Translating it yields CASSVRGRSYNEQFF.

The CDR3 DNA is TGTGCTAGTGGTTTAGGGGTAGCGGGGCAAGAGACCCAGTACTTC. Amino acids: CASGLGVAGQETQYF. The gene calls are TRBV12-5 and TRBJ2-5; 8 positions agree with TRBD2. Germline V lookup: CDR1 LGHNT, CDR2 FRNRAP. Trimming removed 3 bases from V and 2 bases from J; junction bases left unmatched: 5. The CDR3 has 15 residues.

CDR3 residues: CASSQDQRSNEKLFF. The DNA of the CDR3 is TGTGCCAGCAGCCAAGATCAGCGGTCTAATGAAAAACTGTTTTTT. The chain employs TRBV4-2 and TRBJ1-4, with unresolved D. Germline V gives CDR1 LGHNA, CDR2 YNFKEQ. This CDR3 contains 15 residues. V lost 0 bases and J 3 bases, leaving 8 bases between the germline ends.

V and J are TRBV6-5 and TRBJ1-5; D ambiguous. Per the germline V gene, CDR1 is MNHEY and CDR2 is SVGAGI. The V gene lost 10 bases and the J gene lost 2 bases, with 9 bases spanning the gap. The CDR3 length is 12 residues. The CDR3 reads CATGNGNQPQHF. In DNA, the CDR3 is TGTGCCACCGGGAATGGCAATCAGCCCCAGCATTTT.

This clone appeared a few times. The chain recombines TRBV6-1 with TRBJ1-2, with D possibly being TRBD1 (5 bases). The V gene's germline CDR1 is MNHNS and CDR2 SASEGT. Trimming cost V 4 bases and J 5 bases, with 17 bases left between them. The CDR3 extends over 15 amino acids. DNA of the CDR3: TGTGCCAGCAGTGGTTTTGGGCAGGGAAGTTATGGCTACACCTTC. Translated: CASSGFGQGSYGYTF.

There are a few counts of this clone. This chain uses TRBV18 with TRBJ2-1, with TRBD2 identical over 16 bases. The CDR3 sequence is 16 residues long. The germline gives CDR1 KGHSH, CDR2 LQKENI. J lost 9 bases, V lost 0 bases, and 2 bases had no gene match. In nucleotides, the CDR3 is TGTGCCAGCTCACCACCGGGACTAGCGGGGGGGAGTGAGCAGTTCTTC. Protein product: CASSPPGLAGGSEQFF.

The rearrangement links TRBV4-3 to TRBJ2-1, with TRBD2 matching 8 bases. The length of the CDR3 is 15 residues. Germline V CDR1 and CDR2: LGHNA, YSLEER. The V segment lost 4 bases and the J segment 10 bases; nucleotides outside the gene matches: 12. CDR3 residues: CASSLALAGRVEQFF. CDR3 nucleotides: TGCGCCAGCAGCCTAGCCCTAGCGGGTAGGGTCGAGCAGTTCTTC.

This chain joins TRBV4-3 and TRBJ1-1, with 8 bases identical to TRBD1. V dropped 0 bases and J dropped 3; count of bases not matched to a gene: 0. Germline-derived CDR1 and CDR2 are LGHNA and YSLEER. This CDR3 comprises 14 residues. The CDR3 loop is CASSQEQGDTEAFF. In DNA, the CDR3 is TGCGCCAGCAGCCAAGAACAGGGGGACACTGAAGCTTTCTTT.

CDR3 loop: CATGQERNTGELFF. The DNA of the CDR3 is TGTGCCACGGGACAAGAGAGGAACACCGGGGAGCTGTTTTTT. The chain employs TRBV15 and TRBJ2-2, with D possibly being TRBD1 (6 bases). The germline V and J ends were trimmed by 9 bases and 1 base, with 12 bases remaining between them. This CDR3 has 14 amino acids. CDR1 is LNHNV, CDR2 YYDKDF, per germline (reference sequence).

The gene calls are TRBV7-8 and TRBJ2-7, with a tentative D call TRBD2 (6 bases). Germline V lookup: CDR1 SGHVS, CDR2 FQNEAQ. V was pared by 2 bases and J by 1 base, with 12 bases between. The CDR3 runs 15 residues. The DNA of the CDR3 is TGTGCCAGCAGCTTACTTAGGACTAAGTCCTACGAGCAGTACTTC. Translation: CASSLLRTKSYEQYF.

This chain joins TRBV27 and TRBJ2-1; 8 bases agree with TRBD2. J lost 5 bases, V lost 2 bases, and 5 bases had no gene match. The CDR3 totals 15 residues. From germline, CDR1 is MNHEY and CDR2 SMNVEV (reference sequence). The CDR3 here is CASSLASGGHNEQFF. CDR3 coding DNA: TGTGCCAGCAGTTTAGCCAGCGGGGGTCACAATGAGCAGTTCTTC.

CDR3 DNA sequence: TGTGCCAGCAGCCCCTGGTCGGCGGGGAACTACAATGAGCAGTTCTTC. It encodes CASSPWSAGNYNEQFF. V usage is TRBV25-1 and J usage is TRBJ2-1, with a weak D call TRBD2 (6 bases). CDR1 is MGHDK and CDR2 is SYGVNS in the germline V gene. Trimming cost V 6 bases and J 3 bases, with 18 bases left between them. The CDR3 extends over 16 amino acids.

There are a few counts of this clone. The chain carries TRBV7-2 and TRBJ2-5; the match to TRBD2 covers 10 bases. After removal of 5 bases from V and 5 bases from J, the junction contained 5 bases not matched to a gene. Germline CDR1 reads SGHTA; CDR2 reads FQGNSA. The CDR3 runs 14 residues. The CDR3 DNA reads as TGTGCCAGCAGCGCTCTAGCGGGAGCGGAGACCCAGTACTTC. It encodes CASSALAGAETQYF.

As concerns this clone: Relative to the germline gene, one junction end is altered; a read error may explain this. This chain joins TRBV30 and TRBJ1-5; no clear D gene. Germline CDR1 and CDR2: GTSNPN and SVGIG (reference sequence). The CDR3 is made up of 13 amino acids. In DNA, the CDR3 is TGTGCCTGGAGTGGTGGAGAGTATCAGCCCCGGCATTTT. Its protein product is CAWSGGEYQPRHF.

V gene TRBV6-1 combines with J gene TRBJ2-5; the match to TRBD2 covers 9 bases. The CDR3 is 14 amino acids. CDR1 is MNHNS, CDR2 SASEGT, per germline. Trimming took 6 bases from V and 5 from J; bases not matched to a gene: 7. The CDR3 region has the DNA TGTGCCAGCAGGTTCGCGGGGGGGCGGGAGACCCAGTACTTC. This sequence encodes CASRFAGGRETQYF.

The genes are TRBV5-1 and TRBJ1-3; no firm D call. Germline CDR1 reads SGHRS; CDR2 reads YFSETQ. This CDR3 comprises 15 residues. Trimming removed 0 bases from V and 4 bases from J, with 11 bases in between. The CDR3 DNA sequence: TGCGCCAGCAGCTTGGCCTTGGCAGAAGGAAACACCATATATTTT. It yields the protein CASSLALAEGNTIYF. Full variable domain (outside the CDR3, taken from reference TRBV5-1 and TRBJ1-3): KAGVTQTPRYLIKTRGQQVTLSCSPISGHRSVSWYQQTPGQGLQFLFEYFSETQRNKGNFPGRFSGRQFSNSRSEMNVSTLELGDSALYLCASSLALAEGNTIYFGEGSWLTVV.

The DNA of the CDR3 is TGTGCCAGCAGCCCGGGACAGGGGGGCAATTCACCCCTCCACTTT. Encoded protein: CASSPGQGGNSPLHF. The chain links TRBV4-2 to TRBJ1-6, with TRBD1 identical over 11 bases. Trimming at V came to 4 bases and at J to 7 bases, leaving 3 bases not matched to a gene. The CDR3 runs to 15 residues. CDR1 and CDR2 (germline): LGHNA, YNFKEQ.

V gene TRBV5-1 combines with J gene TRBJ2-7; a possible D gene is TRBD1 (5 bases). Trimming shortened V by 7 bases and J by 2 bases, and 7 bases separated the two germline ends. This CDR3 is built from 11 residues. Per the germline V gene, CDR1 is SGHRS and CDR2 is YFSETQ. CDR3 DNA: TGCGCCAGCGCAGGGACCTACGAGCAGTACTTC. It yields the protein CASAGTYEQYF.

V usage is TRBV7-8 and J usage is TRBJ1-4; D unclear. This CDR3 contains 16 residues. Trimming shortened V by 3 bases and J by 3 bases, and 14 bases separated the two germline ends. CDR1 SGHVS and CDR2 FQNEAQ come from the germline V gene. As DNA, the CDR3 is TGTGCCAGCAGCTTGAACGGGGTTGCTCCTAATGAAAAACTGTTTTTT. This translates into CASSLNGVAPNEKLFF.

This clone occurred a few times. The rearrangement links TRBV10-3 to TRBJ2-7; 9 bases match TRBD1. This CDR3 has 14 residues. The junction had 8 bases not matched to a gene; V was cut back by 9 bases and J by 2 bases. The germline V gene encodes CDR1 ENHRY and CDR2 SYGVKD. Here the CDR3 DNA reads TGTGCCATGTCCACCGGGACAGGGCCCTACGAGCAGTACTTC. Translating it yields CAMSTGTGPYEQYF.

This clone was counted a few times. This chain uses TRBV15 with TRBJ2-2; 9 nucleotides align to TRBD1. The CDR3 sequence is 16 residues long. J gave up 7 bases and V 2 bases, and 8 bases lay outside the gene matches. In germline, CDR1 is LNHNV, CDR2 YYDKDF (reference sequence). The CDR3 region has the DNA TGTGCCACCAGCAGAAACCGGGACAGGGCTGGCGGGGAGCTGTTTTTT. Its protein product is CATSRNRDRAGGELFF.

The CDR3 nucleotides read TGTGCCAGCAGTGAAACCCGGACTAGCGGGGGCCCGCGGGAGACCCAGTACTTC. Protein sequence: CASSETRTSGGPRETQYF. The rearrangement links TRBV6-1 to TRBJ2-5; 13 nucleotides line up with TRBD2. CDR3 length: 18 residues. Germline V CDR1 and CDR2: MNHNS, SASEGT. V lost 2 bases and J lost 5; bases outside the gene matches: 11.

This sequence joins TRBV18 and TRBJ1-2; D gene uncertain. The CDR3 has 13 residues. V lost 2 bases and J lost 4, with 8 bases in between. Germline V gene sequence: CDR1 KGHSH, CDR2 LQKENI. The CDR3 region is CASSPSPSYGYTF. The DNA for the CDR3 is TGTGCCAGCTCACCATCCCCCTCCTATGGCTACACCTTC.

V gene TRBV2 combines with J gene TRBJ2-5; no firm D call. Trimming shortened V by 6 bases and J by 2 bases, and 10 bases separated the two germline ends. The V gene's germline CDR1 is SNHLY and CDR2 FYNNEI. CDR3 length: 13 amino acids. DNA of the CDR3: TGTGCCAGCAGGCTTTGGCCTCAAGAGACCCAGTACTTC. This codes for CASRLWPQETQYF.

The chain carries TRBV19 and TRBJ1-1, with 8 bases matching TRBD1. Per the germline V gene, CDR1 is LNHDA and CDR2 is SQIVND (reference sequence). With 7 bases clipped from V and 0 bases from J, the junction kept 4 bases outside the gene matches. This CDR3 region has 14 residues. CDR3 bases: TGTGCCAGTATAAAACAGGGGGTGAACACTGAAGCTTTCTTT. Residues: CASIKQGVNTEAFF.